This entry concerns a single TCR beta chain. What it recognizes is unknown. This CDR3 region has 15 residues. The V gene end was trimmed by 5 bases and the J gene end by 6 bases; junction bases not matched to a gene: 10. Deep level was the assay's run setting. The data were produced by immunoSEQ multiplex PCR, yet TCRdb's version contains in-frame clones alone and is incomplete. The sample lists about 2.4 million clones, approximately 92% occurring once. Investigators divided CD4+ cells into CD45RA+ naive and CD45RA-negative memory subsets. These data originate in a study of shared clonotypes between healthy human individuals. Study-level results: Naive subsets, compared against memory subsets, generally had larger estimated richness values.

The sample consisted of naive CD4+ T cells sorted from blood. Stated subset: CD45RA+ positively selected. The clonotype originates from a man between 18 and 35 years old in good health. The chain carries TRBV23-1 and TRBJ2-7; 10 nucleotides match TRBD2. TRBV23-1 is an ORF, and what it does is uncertain. The CDR3 sequence is CASSSPSGSFPEQYF. Here the CDR3 DNA reads TGCGCCAGCAGTTCCCCTAGCGGGAGTTTTCCCGAGCAGTACTTC.